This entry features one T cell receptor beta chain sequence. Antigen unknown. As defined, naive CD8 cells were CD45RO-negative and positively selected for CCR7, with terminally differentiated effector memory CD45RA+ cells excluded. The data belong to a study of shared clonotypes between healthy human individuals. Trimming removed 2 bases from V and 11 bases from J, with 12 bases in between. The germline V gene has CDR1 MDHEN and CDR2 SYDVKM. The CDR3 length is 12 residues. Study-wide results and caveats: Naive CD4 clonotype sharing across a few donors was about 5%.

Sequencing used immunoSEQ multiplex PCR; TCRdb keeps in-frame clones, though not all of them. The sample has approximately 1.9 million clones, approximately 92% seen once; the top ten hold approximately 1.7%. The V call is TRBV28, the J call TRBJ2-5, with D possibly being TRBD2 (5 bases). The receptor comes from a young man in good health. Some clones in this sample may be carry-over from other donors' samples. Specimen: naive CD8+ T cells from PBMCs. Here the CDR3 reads CASSLMLAQQYF. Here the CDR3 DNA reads TGTGCCAGCAGTTTAATGCTAGCTCAGCAGTACTTC.